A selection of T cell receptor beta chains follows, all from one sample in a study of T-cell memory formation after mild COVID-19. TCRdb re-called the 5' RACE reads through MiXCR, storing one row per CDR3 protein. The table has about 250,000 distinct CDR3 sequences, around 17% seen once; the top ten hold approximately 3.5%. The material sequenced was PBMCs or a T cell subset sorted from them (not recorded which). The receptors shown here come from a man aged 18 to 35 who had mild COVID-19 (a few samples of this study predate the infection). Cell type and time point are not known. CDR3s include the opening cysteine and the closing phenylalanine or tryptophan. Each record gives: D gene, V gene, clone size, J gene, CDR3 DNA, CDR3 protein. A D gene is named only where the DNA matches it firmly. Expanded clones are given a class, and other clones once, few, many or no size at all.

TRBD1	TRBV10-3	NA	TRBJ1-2	TGTGCCATCGGACAGGGCGAGAACTATGGCTACACCTTC	CAIGQGENYGYTF
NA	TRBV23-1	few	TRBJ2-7	TGCGCCAGCACTAGTACCGGGGAGGCCTACGAGCAGTACTTC	CASTSTGEAYEQYF
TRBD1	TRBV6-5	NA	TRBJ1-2	TGTGCCAGCAGAAAGACAGGGCGGAATGGCTACACCTTC	CASRKTGRNGYTF
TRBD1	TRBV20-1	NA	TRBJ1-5	TGCAGTGCTACGACCGGGACAGGGGGCGCTTCGGAACAGCCCCAGCATTTT	CSATTGTGGASEQPQHF
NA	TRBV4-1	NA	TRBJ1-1	TGCGCCAGCAGCCAACCCCTAGGGCAGGGAGAAGCTTTCTTT	CASSQPLGQGEAFF
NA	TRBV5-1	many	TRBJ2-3	TGCGCCAGCAGCACCCCGAAGGATACGCAGTATTTT	CASSTPKDTQYF
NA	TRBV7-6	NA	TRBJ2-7	TGTGCCAGCAGCTCAACTAATCAGGGCTACGAGCAGTACTTC	CASSSTNQGYEQYF
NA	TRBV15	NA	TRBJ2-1	TGTGCCACCAGCAGAGATACGGGGGAGCAGTTCTTC	CATSRDTGEQFF
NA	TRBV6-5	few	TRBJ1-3	TGTGCCAGCAGTTATTGGGGAAGAAGCTCTGGAAACACCATATATTTT	CASSYWGRSSGNTIYF
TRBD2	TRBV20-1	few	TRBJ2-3	TGCAGTGCTAGAAACGGGTTCGGCGGGGGAGGTACGCAGTATTTT	CSARNGFGGGGTQYF
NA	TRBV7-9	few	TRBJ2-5	TGTGCCAGCAGCTTCCCCCTACTAGCAGAGACCCAGTACTTC	CASSFPLLAETQYF
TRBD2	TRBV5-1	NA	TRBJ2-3	TGCGCCAGCAGCTTAATATTAGCGGGGCCCTCCGTGGATACGCAGTATTTT	CASSLILAGPSVDTQYF
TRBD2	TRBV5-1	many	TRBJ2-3	TGCGCCAGCAGCCCAGCGGGGGGGCCGGGAGACTCACGGGATACGCAGTATTTT	CASSPAGGPGDSRDTQYF
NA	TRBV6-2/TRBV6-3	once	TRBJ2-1	TGTGCCAGCAGCTCCCTCAGGCATACGGAGTTCTTC	CASSSLRHTEFF
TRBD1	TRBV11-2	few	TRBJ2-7	TGTGCCAGCAGCTTGTTAGGACAGGGGGCCTACGAGCAGTACTTC	CASSLLGQGAYEQYF
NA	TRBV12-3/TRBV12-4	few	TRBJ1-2	TGTGCCAGCAGCTGGGGAAACTATGGCTACACCTTC	CASSWGNYGYTF
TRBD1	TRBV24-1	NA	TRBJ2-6	TGTGCCACCCGGCGGCCGGGGACAGGGGCGTCTGGGGCCAACGTCCTGACTTTC	CATRRPGTGASGANVLTF
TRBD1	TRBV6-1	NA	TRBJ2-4	TGTGCCAGCGGGACAGGGGCGGCCAAAAACATTCAGTACTTC	CASGTGAAKNIQYF
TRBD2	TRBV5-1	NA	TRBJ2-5	TGCGCCAGCAGCTTGGTTCTTAGCGGGGAAGAGACCCAGTACTTC	CASSLVLSGEETQYF
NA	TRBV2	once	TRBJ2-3	TGTGCCAGCAGTGAAAGGGCCTCGGGCACAGATACGCAGTATTTT	CASSERASGTDTQYF